The clone carrying this T cell receptor beta chain was observed once. As yet, its antigen is unknown. Documented time point: newly diagnosed, previously untreated cHL patient sample. Applied to thawed PBMCs, magnetic negative selection was the method used to isolate CD8+ T cells. PBMCs from patients with newly diagnosed, untreated classical Hodgkin lymphoma served as a comparison group for the relapsed/refractory trial patients. The trim removed 6 bases at V and 5 bases at J, leaving 6 bases unmatched. The CDR3 is 14 amino acids. Germline CDR1 MDHEN, CDR2 SYDVKM. The sample is drawn from a study of PD-1 blockade in classical Hodgkin lymphoma. Study-wide points: Newly diagnosed patients were reported to start with lower TCR diversity than healthy donors.

TCRdb's copy holds only in-frame clones and misses some; the assay was immunoSEQ multiplex PCR. The sample lists roughly 3,300 clones; approximately 66% were seen once. J is TRBJ2-2 and V is TRBV28; TRBD1 matches 7 bases. This sequence was found in a human donor with classical Hodgkin lymphoma. The sequencing input was CD8+ T cells from blood. CDR3 nucleotides: TGTGCCAGCAGCCCCGGGACAGAGACCGGGGAGCTGTTTTTT. Translation: CASSPGTETGELFF.